Shown below are 7 T cell receptor beta chains from a single sample sequenced in a study of post-analysis software for immune sequencing data. The study's findings and limits: Patients used roughly five TRBV segments, including TRBV5-6, TRBV5-1 and TRBV20-1, more often than controls.

Unique molecular identifiers tagged the TCR beta cDNA libraries. Each CDR3 protein gets one entry after TCRdb re-called the PCR reads with MiXCR. The sample records approximately 730,000 distinct CDR3 sequences, roughly 29% being singletons. No antigen is known for these receptors. The specimen was blood. The receptors were gathered from a girl aged 5-17 years with multiple sclerosis.

This clonotype appeared a few times. The chain has TRBV29-1 and TRBJ2-2; no definite D call. This CDR3 region has 13 residues. Germline CDR1 and CDR2: SQVTM and ANQGSEA. With 3 bases removed from V and 1 base from J, the gap between germline ends came to 6 bases. Here the CDR3 reads CSVDGKNTGELFF. In DNA, the CDR3 is TGCAGCGTTGACGGAAAGAACACCGGGGAGCTGTTTTTT.

This clonotype appeared a few times. The CDR3 nucleotides read TGCGCCAGCAGCCAAGATGAACAGGTGAACACTGAAGCTTTCTTT. It encodes CASSQDEQVNTEAFF. This chain links TRBV4-1 with TRBJ1-1; possibly TRBD1 for D (5 bases). The CDR3 sequence is 15 residues long. Looked up from germline, CDR1 is MGHRA and CDR2 is YSYEKL. Trimming took 0 bases from V and 0 from J, leaving 8 bases between them.

This clonotype appeared a few times. The V and J genes are TRBV15 and TRBJ1-2; D remains unclear. The germline V gene has CDR1 LNHNV and CDR2 YYDKDF (reference sequence). Trimming pared 0 bases from V and 6 bases from J, leaving 8 bases between. The CDR3 totals 13 residues. CDR3 loop: CATSRDLDDGYTF. In DNA form, the CDR3 reads TGTGCCACCAGCAGAGATTTGGACGATGGCTACACCTTC.

This clonotype was observed a handful of times. V usage is TRBV28 and J usage is TRBJ2-1; D is unresolved. The CDR3 is 12 amino acids. Germline V gene data show CDR1 as MDHEN and CDR2 as SYDVKM. Deletions cut 8 bases from V and 8 bases from J, with 13 bases between. The CDR3 loop is CASGSFNHEQFF. The DNA for the CDR3 is TGTGCCAGCGGCTCCTTTAACCATGAGCAGTTCTTC.

The chain links TRBV20-1 to TRBJ2-5; 9 bases align to TRBD1. The CDR3 covers 14 residues. The J segment lost 4 bases and the V segment lost 0 bases, leaving 3 bases of the junction unmatched. In germline, CDR1 is DFQATT, CDR2 SNEGSKA (reference sequence). CDR3 loop: CSAREPTGGETQYF. CDR3 nucleotides: TGCAGTGCTAGAGAGCCGACAGGGGGAGAGACCCAGTACTTC.

This clonotype occurred a few times. This chain connects TRBV4-1 to TRBJ1-4; D uncertain. Trimming cost V 1 base and J 5 bases, with 5 bases left between them. Germline-derived CDR1 and CDR2 are MGHRA and YSYEKL. This CDR3 comprises 13 residues. CDR3 loop: CASSQVGNEKLFF. The CDR3 DNA is TGCGCCAGCAGCCAAGTGGGAAATGAAAAACTGTTTTTT.

This clonotype was detected a few times. The chain links TRBV7-9 to TRBJ2-3; D call uncertain. In germline, CDR1 is SEHNR, CDR2 FQNEAQ (reference sequence). Trimming shortened V by 5 bases and J by 7 bases, and 13 bases separated the two germline ends. This CDR3 contains 13 residues. The CDR3 protein is CASSAYSRYTQYF. As DNA, the CDR3 is TGTGCCAGCAGCGCCTACAGTCGGTATACGCAGTATTTT.